One and the same sample provided the 26 T cell receptor beta chains below, sequenced in a study of T cell responses to AZD1222 COVID-19 vaccine. The protocol was immunoSEQ multiplex PCR, while the TCRdb copy is restricted to in-frame clones and leaves out a portion. The table lists more than 40,000 clones, 90% of them singletons. This specimen was peripheral blood, taken 28 days after the second AZD1222 dose. These receptors were obtained from an adult who received the AZD1222 COVID-19 vaccine.

The V and J genes are TRBV11-2 and TRBJ1-6, with D tentatively TRBD1 (5 bases). The CDR3 length is 18 residues. V lost 1 base and J 4 bases, leaving 17 bases between the germline ends. Germline loops: CDR1 SGHAT, CDR2 FQNNGV. The chain's CDR3 is CASSLGGTAQDYNSPLHF. CDR3 sequence (DNA): TGTGCCAGCAGCTTAGGGGGGACGGCGCAAGATTATAATTCACCCCTCCACTTT.

V gene TRBV6-5 combines with J gene TRBJ1-5, with 10 nucleotides matching TRBD1. V dropped 2 bases and J dropped 4; count of bases not matched to a gene: 5. The CDR3 has 16 residues. Germline V gene sequence: CDR1 MNHEY, CDR2 SVGAGI. The CDR3 DNA reads TGTGCCAGCAGTTACCCCGGACAGGGGGGAAATCAGCCCCAGCATTTT. Translation gives CASSYPGQGGNQPQHF.

The chain uses TRBV6-2 or TRBV6-3 and TRBJ2-1, with 11 bases fitting TRBD1. Per the germline V gene, CDR1 is MNHEY and CDR2 is SVGEGT. V shed 6 bases, J shed 4 bases, and the junction held 5 bases outside the gene matches. There are 15 residues in the CDR3. Here the CDR3 reads CASSSGTGGYNEQFF. In nucleotides, the CDR3 is TGTGCCAGCAGCTCCGGGACAGGGGGTTACAATGAGCAGTTCTTC.

This rearrangement joins TRBV19 to TRBJ1-5; possible D gene TRBD1, 5 bases. The CDR3 covers 14 residues. Germline V gene lookup returns CDR1 LNHDA and CDR2 SQIVND (reference sequence). V gave up 8 bases and J gave up 2 bases, with 13 bases separating them. In DNA form, the CDR3 reads TGTGCCAGTGCTTCAGGGAATCGCAATCAGCCCCAGCATTTT. Protein sequence: CASASGNRNQPQHF.

The chain links TRBV11-2 to TRBJ2-7; D remains ambiguous. Germline loops: CDR1 SGHAT, CDR2 FQNNGV. The CDR3 runs to 11 residues. V lost 3 bases to trimming and J lost 5 bases, with 5 bases between them. CDR3 protein: CASSFRDEQYF. The CDR3, as DNA: TGTGCCAGCAGCTTCCGCGACGAGCAGTACTTC.

The V gene is TRBV9, the J gene TRBJ1-1; perhaps TRBD1 as D (5 bases). The CDR3 loop spans 14 amino acids. Between the trimmed V and J ends, which lost 2 bases and 4 bases, there was a span of 12 bases. The V gene's germline CDR1 is SGDLS and CDR2 YYNGEE. The CDR3 DNA is TGTGCCAGCAGCGTCGAGGGGCGAGGCACTGAAGCTTTCTTT. Residues: CASSVEGRGTEAFF. The full variable domain, in which reference TRBV9 and TRBJ1-1 provide the parts outside the CDR3, is DSGVTQTPKHLITATGQRVTLRCSPRSGDLSVYWYQQSLDQGLQFLIQYYNGEERAKGNILERFSAQQFPDLHSELNLSSLELGDSALYFCASSVEGRGTEAFFGQGTRLTVV.

V is TRBV5-6 and J is TRBJ1-5, with D perhaps TRBD1 (5 bases). With 2 bases removed from V and 0 bases from J, the gap between germline ends came to 15 bases. Germline V CDR1 and CDR2: SGHDT, YYEEEE. The CDR3 is 17 amino acids. The CDR3 spells CASSLYGGEFSNQPQHF. In nucleotides, the CDR3 is TGTGCCAGCAGCTTATACGGGGGTGAGTTTAGCAATCAGCCCCAGCATTTT. The entire variable domain, with the rest obtained from reference TRBV5-6 and TRBJ1-5, is as follows: DAGVTQSPTHLIKTRGQQVTLRCSPKSGHDTVSWYQQALGQGPQFIFQYYEEEERQRGNFPDRFSGHQFPNYSSELNVNALLLGDSALYLCASSLYGGEFSNQPQHFGDGTRLSIL.

J is TRBJ2-5 and V is TRBV7-7; D gene ambiguous. The V end was cut by 3 bases, the J end by 1 base, with 12 bases between. Germline loops: CDR1 SSHAT, CDR2 FNYEAQ (reference sequence). The CDR3 has 15 residues. In DNA, the CDR3 is TGTGCCAGCAGCTTCGCCCCTGGGCCCCAAGAGACCCAGTACTTC. Its translation is CASSFAPGPQETQYF. The full variable domain, with the rest looked up from reference TRBV7-7 and TRBJ2-5, is GAGVSQSPRYKVTKRGQDVTLRCDPISSHATLYWYQQALGQGPEFLTYFNYEAQPDKSGLPSDRFSAERPEGSISTLTIQRTEQRDSAMYRCASSFAPGPQETQYFGPGTRLLVL.

The rearrangement joins TRBV12-5 to TRBJ1-1; no reliable D call. The CDR3 is 17 amino acids. V lost 0 bases and J 1 base, leaving 15 bases between the germline ends. Germline values: CDR1 LGHNT, CDR2 FRNRAP. The CDR3 bases are TGTGCTAGTGGTTTGGTTGCCGGGGATAGACGGAACACTGAAGCTTTCTTT. Residues: CASGLVAGDRRNTEAFF.

The gene calls are TRBV11-2 and TRBJ2-3; D possibly corresponds to TRBD2 (5 bases). The germline gives CDR1 SGHAT, CDR2 FQNNGV. The CDR3 is 17 residues long. The germline V and J ends were trimmed by 0 bases and 5 bases, with 18 bases remaining between them. The CDR3 DNA reads TGTGCCAGCAGCTTAGATGGGTTGGGGATTCGGGAAGATACGCAGTATTTT. Translating gives CASSLDGLGIREDTQYF.

CDR3 protein: CASSDVVQGEAFF. The CDR3 DNA reads TGTGCCAGCAGTGATGTTGTTCAGGGCGAAGCTTTCTTT. The rearrangement links TRBV25-1 to TRBJ1-1, with D tentatively TRBD1 (5 bases). This CDR3 has 13 amino acids. Trimming took off 3 bases at V and 8 bases at J, with 13 bases between the two ends. CDR1 and CDR2 (germline): MGHDK, SYGVNS. Full variable domain (remainder filled in from reference TRBV25-1 and TRBJ1-1): EADIYQTPRYLVIGTGKKITLECSQTMGHDKMYWYQQDPGMELHLIHYSYGVNSTEKGDLSSESTVSRIRTEHFPLTLESARPSHTSQYLCASSDVVQGEAFFGQGTRLTVV.

Turning to this clone: The junction shows a germline mismatch at one end, possibly a read error. The genes are TRBV6-5 and TRBJ2-7, with D possibly being TRBD2 (6 bases). CDR1 and CDR2 from the germline V gene are MNHEY and SVGAGI. This CDR3 contains 13 residues. The DNA of the CDR3 is TGTGCCAGCAGTTTAACCGGGACTGCCTTTGGGGTCTTC. Amino acids: CASSLTGTAFGVF.

This rearrangement joins TRBV7-2 to TRBJ1-2; the D is unclear. V was pared by 2 bases and J by 1 base, with 8 bases between. Germline V CDR1 and CDR2: SGHTA, FQGNSA. The CDR3 covers 14 residues. CDR3 sequence reads: CASSLNSVNYGYTF. DNA of the CDR3: TGTGCCAGCAGCTTAAACAGCGTTAACTATGGCTACACCTTC.

This chain joins TRBV4-2 and TRBJ1-2, with TRBD1 as a possible D gene (6 bases). Trimming stripped 0 bases from V and 6 bases from J, with 8 bases between. This CDR3 contains 13 residues. Germline CDR1 reads LGHNA; CDR2 reads YNFKEQ. The CDR3: CASSQEAGDGYTF. The CDR3, as DNA: TGTGCCAGCAGCCAAGAGGCAGGGGATGGCTACACCTTC.

V usage is TRBV6-5 and J usage is TRBJ2-7; 7 bases are shared with TRBD1. The CDR3 totals 14 residues. The V and J ends lost 6 bases and 5 bases, in that order; junction bases with no gene match: 10. Germline CDR1 and CDR2: MNHEY and SVGAGI. This chain's CDR3 is CASRRQGGGDEQYF. Written as DNA, the CDR3 is TGTGCCAGCAGGAGACAGGGTGGGGGTGACGAGCAGTACTTC.

The chain links TRBV7-9 to TRBJ1-1; D perhaps matches TRBD1 (5 bases). Germline values: CDR1 SEHNR, CDR2 FQNEAQ (reference sequence). Trimming removed 5 bases at V and 7 bases at J, with 11 bases between. CDR3 length: 12 amino acids. CDR3 nucleotides: TGTGCCAGCAGCCACTCAGGGTTTGAAGCTTTCTTT. As protein: CASSHSGFEAFF.

This clone came up once. The genes are TRBV29-1 and TRBJ1-1, with D unresolved. This CDR3 is built from 10 residues. Per the germline V gene, CDR1 is SQVTM and CDR2 is ANQGSEA. The DNA for the CDR3 is TGCAGTTTTAAGAACACTGAAGCTTTCTTT. It specifies CSFKNTEAFF. Full variable domain (missing parts from reference TRBV29-1 and TRBJ1-1): SAVISQKPSRDICQRGTSLTIQCQVDSQVTMMFWYRQQPGQSLTLIATANQGSEATYESGFVIDKFPISRPNLTFSTLTVSNMSPEDSSIYLCSFKNTEAFFGQGTRLTVV.

J is TRBJ1-6 and V is TRBV5-1, with 9 bases lining up with TRBD1. CDR3 length equals 14 residues. Losses at the gene ends were 5 bases for V and 11 bases for J; bases not matched to a gene: 8. Germline CDR1 reads SGHRS; CDR2 reads YFSETQ. The CDR3 region is CASRPGTGKPPLHF. In nucleotides, the CDR3 is TGCGCCAGCAGGCCCGGGACAGGGAAGCCACCCCTCCACTTT.

J is TRBJ2-3 and V is TRBV11-3; possibly TRBD2 for D (5 bases). Per the germline V gene, CDR1 is SGHNT and CDR2 is YENEEA. V lost 5 bases and J 4 bases, leaving 13 bases between the germline ends. The CDR3 consists of 14 residues. CDR3 sequence reads: CASSVTAGADTQYF. As DNA, the CDR3 is TGTGCCAGCAGCGTGACCGCGGGTGCAGATACGCAGTATTTT.

V and J are TRBV6-2 or TRBV6-3 and TRBJ2-1, with TRBD2 identical over 7 bases. The CDR3 is 16 residues long. V shed 6 bases, J shed 4 bases, and the junction held 12 bases outside the gene matches. Germline assignment: CDR1 MNHEY and CDR2 SVGEGT. CDR3 region: CASSRPRGGGYNEQFF. The CDR3 region has the DNA TGTGCCAGCAGCCGACCTAGGGGCGGGGGTTACAATGAGCAGTTCTTC.

The V gene is TRBV28, the J gene TRBJ1-2; D is unresolved. V lost 4 bases and J lost 5, with 8 bases in between. Germline-derived CDR1 and CDR2 are MDHEN and SYDVKM. The CDR3 loop spans 12 amino acids. The CDR3 DNA is TGTGCCAGCAGTTCCACAGTTTATGGCTACACCTTC. Its protein product is CASSSTVYGYTF.

This clone was detected a few times. The V call is TRBV6-2 or TRBV6-3, the J call TRBJ1-1; D unclear. The V gene's germline CDR1 is MNHEY and CDR2 SVGEGT. Deletions cut 6 bases from V and 6 bases from J, with 14 bases between. The CDR3 is 13 residues long. The CDR3 region has the DNA TGTGCCAGCAGCTCCTCCCGTGGCGCTGAAGCTTTCTTT. Protein product: CASSSSRGAEAFF.

DNA of the CDR3: TGCGCCAGCAGCTTAGAGGGGACGACCTACGAGCAGTACTTC. Residues: CASSLEGTTYEQYF. The V gene is TRBV5-1, the J gene TRBJ2-7; either TRBD1 or TRBD2 may fit D (5 bases each). CDR1 and CDR2 (germline): SGHRS, YFSETQ. This CDR3 is built from 14 residues. The V and J ends lost 2 bases and 2 bases respectively, with 11 bases between them.

V usage is TRBV30 and J usage is TRBJ1-5; a weak D match, TRBD1 (6 bases). The germline V gene has CDR1 GTSNPN and CDR2 SVGIG (reference sequence). The length of the CDR3 is 14 residues. V was cut by 4 bases and J by 0 bases, with 10 bases left in between. The CDR3 DNA follows: TGTGCCTGGAAAGGGGGTAATAGCAATCAGCCCCAGCATTTT. Its protein is CAWKGGNSNQPQHF.

As concerns this clone: The junction shows a germline mismatch at one end, possibly a read error. The rearrangement links TRBV25-1 to TRBJ1-4; D is undetermined. The germline gives CDR1 MGHDK, CDR2 SYGVNS. The CDR3 is made up of 13 amino acids. CDR3 bases: TGTGCCAGCAGTCGGGTCGTACGACGGAGGAGGATTTTT. Amino acids: CASSRVVRRRRIF.

This clone has a handful of counts. The chain joins TRBV5-1 to TRBJ2-7; 8 bases map to TRBD1. V shed 4 bases, J shed 2 bases, and the junction held 5 bases outside the gene matches. Germline V gives CDR1 SGHRS, CDR2 YFSETQ. This CDR3 comprises 14 residues. This CDR3 reads CASSVGQGPYEQYF. As DNA, the CDR3 is TGCGCCAGCAGCGTAGGACAGGGACCCTACGAGCAGTACTTC.